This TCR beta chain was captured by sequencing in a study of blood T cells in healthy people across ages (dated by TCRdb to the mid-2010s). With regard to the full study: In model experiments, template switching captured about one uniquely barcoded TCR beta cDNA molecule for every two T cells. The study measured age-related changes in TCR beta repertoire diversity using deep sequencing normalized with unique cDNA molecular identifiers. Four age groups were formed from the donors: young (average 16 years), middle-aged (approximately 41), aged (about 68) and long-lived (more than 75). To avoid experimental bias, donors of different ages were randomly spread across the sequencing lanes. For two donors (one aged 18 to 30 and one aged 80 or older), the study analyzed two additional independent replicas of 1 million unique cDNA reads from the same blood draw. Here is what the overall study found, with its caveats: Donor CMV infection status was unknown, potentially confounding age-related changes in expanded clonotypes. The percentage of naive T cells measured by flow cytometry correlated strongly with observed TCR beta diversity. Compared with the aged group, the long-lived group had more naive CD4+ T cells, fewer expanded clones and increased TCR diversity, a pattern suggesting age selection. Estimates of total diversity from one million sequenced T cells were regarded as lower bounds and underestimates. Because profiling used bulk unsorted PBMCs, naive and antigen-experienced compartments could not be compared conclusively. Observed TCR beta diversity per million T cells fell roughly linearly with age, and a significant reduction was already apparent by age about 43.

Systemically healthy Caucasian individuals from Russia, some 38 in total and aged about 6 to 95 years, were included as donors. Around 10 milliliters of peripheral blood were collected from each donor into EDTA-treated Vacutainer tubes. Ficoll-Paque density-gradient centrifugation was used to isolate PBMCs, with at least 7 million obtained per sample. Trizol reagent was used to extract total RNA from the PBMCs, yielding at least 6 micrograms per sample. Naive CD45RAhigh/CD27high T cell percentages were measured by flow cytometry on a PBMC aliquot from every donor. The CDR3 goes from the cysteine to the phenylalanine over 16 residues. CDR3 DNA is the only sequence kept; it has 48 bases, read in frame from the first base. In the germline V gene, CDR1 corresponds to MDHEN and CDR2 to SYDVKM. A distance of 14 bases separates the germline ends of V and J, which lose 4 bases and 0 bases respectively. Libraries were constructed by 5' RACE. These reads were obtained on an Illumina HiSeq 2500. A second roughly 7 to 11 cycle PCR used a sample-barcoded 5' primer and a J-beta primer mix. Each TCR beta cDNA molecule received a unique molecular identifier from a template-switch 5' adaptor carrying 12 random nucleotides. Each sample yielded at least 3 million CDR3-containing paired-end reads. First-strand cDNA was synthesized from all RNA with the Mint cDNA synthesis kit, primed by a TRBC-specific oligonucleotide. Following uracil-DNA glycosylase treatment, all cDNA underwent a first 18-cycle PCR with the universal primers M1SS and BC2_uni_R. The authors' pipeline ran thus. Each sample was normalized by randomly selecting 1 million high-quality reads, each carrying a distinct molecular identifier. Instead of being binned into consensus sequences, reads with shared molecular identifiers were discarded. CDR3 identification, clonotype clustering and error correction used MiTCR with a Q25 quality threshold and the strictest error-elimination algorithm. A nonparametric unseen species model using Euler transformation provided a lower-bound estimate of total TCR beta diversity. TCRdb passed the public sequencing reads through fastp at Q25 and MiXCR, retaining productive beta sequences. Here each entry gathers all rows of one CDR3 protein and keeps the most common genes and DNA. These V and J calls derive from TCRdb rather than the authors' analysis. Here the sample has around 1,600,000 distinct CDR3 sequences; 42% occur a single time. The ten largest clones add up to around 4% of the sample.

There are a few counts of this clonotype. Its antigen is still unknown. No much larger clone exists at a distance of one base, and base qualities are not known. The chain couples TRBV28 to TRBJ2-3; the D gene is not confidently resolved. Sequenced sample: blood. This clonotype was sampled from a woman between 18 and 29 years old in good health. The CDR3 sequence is CASSWGSHPSTDTQYF. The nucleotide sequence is TGTGCCAGCAGTTGGGGATCACACCCTAGCACAGATACGCAGTATTTT.